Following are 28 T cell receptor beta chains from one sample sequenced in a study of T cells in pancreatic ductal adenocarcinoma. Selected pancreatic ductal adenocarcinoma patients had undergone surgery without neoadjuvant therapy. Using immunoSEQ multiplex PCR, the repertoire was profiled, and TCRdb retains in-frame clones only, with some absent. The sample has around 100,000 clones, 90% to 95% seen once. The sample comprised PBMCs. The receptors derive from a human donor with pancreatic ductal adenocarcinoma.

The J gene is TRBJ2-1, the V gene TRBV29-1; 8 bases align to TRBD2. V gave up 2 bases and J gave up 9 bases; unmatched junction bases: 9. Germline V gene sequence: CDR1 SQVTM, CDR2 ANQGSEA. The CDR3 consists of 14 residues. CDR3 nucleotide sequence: TGCAGCGTTGAAAGCGCTACTAGCGGAGTTGAGCAGTTCTTC. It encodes CSVESATSGVEQFF.

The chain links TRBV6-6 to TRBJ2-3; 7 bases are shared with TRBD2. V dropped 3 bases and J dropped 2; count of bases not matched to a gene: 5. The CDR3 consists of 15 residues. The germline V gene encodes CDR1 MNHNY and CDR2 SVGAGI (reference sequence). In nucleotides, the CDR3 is TGTGCCAGCAGTTATAGACGACTAGCCACAGATACGCAGTATTTT. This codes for CASSYRRLATDTQYF.

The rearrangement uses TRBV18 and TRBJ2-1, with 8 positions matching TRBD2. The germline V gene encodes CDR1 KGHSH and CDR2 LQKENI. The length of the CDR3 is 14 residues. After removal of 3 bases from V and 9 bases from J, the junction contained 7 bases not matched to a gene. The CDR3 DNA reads TGTGCCAGCTCACCGGTTGAGGCGGGAGGTGAGCAGTTCTTC. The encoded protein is CASSPVEAGGEQFF.

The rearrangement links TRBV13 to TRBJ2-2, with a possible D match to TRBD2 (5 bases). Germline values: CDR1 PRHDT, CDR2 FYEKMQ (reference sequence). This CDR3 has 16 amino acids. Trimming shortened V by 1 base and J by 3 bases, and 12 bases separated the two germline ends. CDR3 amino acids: CASSLERGSHTGELFF. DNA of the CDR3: TGTGCCAGCAGCTTAGAGCGCGGGTCCCACACCGGGGAGCTGTTTTTT.

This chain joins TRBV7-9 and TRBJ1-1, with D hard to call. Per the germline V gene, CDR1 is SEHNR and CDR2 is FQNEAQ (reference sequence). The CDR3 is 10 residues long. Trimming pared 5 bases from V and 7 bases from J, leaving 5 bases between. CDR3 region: CASSEYEAFF. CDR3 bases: TGTGCCAGCAGCGAGTATGAAGCTTTCTTT.

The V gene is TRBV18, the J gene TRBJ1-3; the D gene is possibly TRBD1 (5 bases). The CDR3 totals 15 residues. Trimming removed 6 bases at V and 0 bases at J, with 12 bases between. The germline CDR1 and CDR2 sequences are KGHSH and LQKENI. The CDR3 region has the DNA TGTGCCAGCTCGGGAGGACAAAGCTCTGGAAACACCATATATTTT. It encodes CASSGGQSSGNTIYF.

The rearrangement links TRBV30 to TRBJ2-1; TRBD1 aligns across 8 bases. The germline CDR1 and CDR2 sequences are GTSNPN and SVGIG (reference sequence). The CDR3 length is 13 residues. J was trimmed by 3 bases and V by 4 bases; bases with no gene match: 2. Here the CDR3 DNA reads TGTGCCTGGACAGGGGGCAACTACAATGAGCAGTTCTTC. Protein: CAWTGGNYNEQFF.

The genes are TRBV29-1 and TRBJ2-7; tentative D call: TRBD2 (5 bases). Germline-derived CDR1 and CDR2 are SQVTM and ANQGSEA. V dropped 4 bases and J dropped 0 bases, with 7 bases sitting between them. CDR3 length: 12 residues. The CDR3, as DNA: TGCAGCGTTGTTAGCGACTCCTACGAGCAGTACTTC. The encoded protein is CSVVSDSYEQYF.

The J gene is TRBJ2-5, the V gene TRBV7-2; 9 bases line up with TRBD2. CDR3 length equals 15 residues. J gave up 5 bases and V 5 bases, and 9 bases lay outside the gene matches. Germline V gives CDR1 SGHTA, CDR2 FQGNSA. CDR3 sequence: CASSDGAGGLETQYF. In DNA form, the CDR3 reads TGTGCCAGCAGCGACGGGGCGGGAGGGCTGGAGACCCAGTACTTC.

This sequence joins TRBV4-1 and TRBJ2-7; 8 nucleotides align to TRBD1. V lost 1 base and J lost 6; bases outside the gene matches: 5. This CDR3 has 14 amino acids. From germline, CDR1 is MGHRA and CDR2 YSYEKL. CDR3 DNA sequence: TGCGCCAGCAGCCAAGGGCAGGGGGCGTCCGAGCAGTACTTC. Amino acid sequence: CASSQGQGASEQYF.

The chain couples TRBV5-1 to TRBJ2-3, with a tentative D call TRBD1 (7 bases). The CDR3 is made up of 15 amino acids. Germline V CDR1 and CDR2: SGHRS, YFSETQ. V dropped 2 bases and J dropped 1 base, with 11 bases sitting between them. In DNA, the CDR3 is TGCGCCAGCAGCTTTACAGGGGAGGGCACAGATACGCAGTATTTT. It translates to CASSFTGEGTDTQYF.

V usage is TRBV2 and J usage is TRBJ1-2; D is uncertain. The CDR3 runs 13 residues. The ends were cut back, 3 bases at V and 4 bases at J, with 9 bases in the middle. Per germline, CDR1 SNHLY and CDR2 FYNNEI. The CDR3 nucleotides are TGTGCCAGCAGTGATGGCCGGGGCTATGGCTACACCTTC. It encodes CASSDGRGYGYTF.

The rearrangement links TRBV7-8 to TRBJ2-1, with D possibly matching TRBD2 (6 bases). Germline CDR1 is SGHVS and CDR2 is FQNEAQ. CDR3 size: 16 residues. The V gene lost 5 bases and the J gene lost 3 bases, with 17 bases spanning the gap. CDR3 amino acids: CASSPLGTQYYNEQFF. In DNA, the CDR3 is TGTGCCAGCAGCCCGCTCGGGACTCAGTACTACAATGAGCAGTTCTTC.

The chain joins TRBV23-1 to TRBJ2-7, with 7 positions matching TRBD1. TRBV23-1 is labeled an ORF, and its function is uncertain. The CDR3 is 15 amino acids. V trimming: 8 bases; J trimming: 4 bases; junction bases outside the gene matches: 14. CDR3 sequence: CASRTYRDRAYEQYF. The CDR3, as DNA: TGCGCCAGCCGAACCTACCGGGACAGAGCTTACGAGCAGTACTTC.

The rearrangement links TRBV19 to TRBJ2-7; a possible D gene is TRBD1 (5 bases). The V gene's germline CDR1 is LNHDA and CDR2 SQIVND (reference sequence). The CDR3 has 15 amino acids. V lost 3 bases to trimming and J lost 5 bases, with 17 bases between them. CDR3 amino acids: CASSMSALRGHEQYF. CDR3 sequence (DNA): TGTGCCAGTAGTATGTCCGCCCTAAGGGGCCACGAGCAGTACTTC.

CDR3 DNA: TGTGCCAGCAGCTTCAGCGGGAGGGTCCCATACAATGAGCAGTTCTTC. Amino acid sequence: CASSFSGRVPYNEQFF. The genes are TRBV13 and TRBJ2-1, with TRBD2 identical over 10 bases. V shed 3 bases and J 4 bases; nucleotides not matched to a gene: 6. The CDR3 loop spans 16 amino acids. The germline gives CDR1 PRHDT, CDR2 FYEKMQ (reference sequence).

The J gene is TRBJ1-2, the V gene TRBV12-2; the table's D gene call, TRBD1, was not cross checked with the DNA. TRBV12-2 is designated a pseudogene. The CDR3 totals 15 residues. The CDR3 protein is CASRLETGYGSGYTF. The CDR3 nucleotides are TGTGCAAGTCGCTTGGAAACAGGGTATGGTTCTGGCTACACCTTC.

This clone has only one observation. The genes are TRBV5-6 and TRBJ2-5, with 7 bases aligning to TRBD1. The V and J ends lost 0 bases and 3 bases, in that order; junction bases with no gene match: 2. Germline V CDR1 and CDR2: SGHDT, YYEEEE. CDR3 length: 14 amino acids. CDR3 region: CASSLAGTEETQYF. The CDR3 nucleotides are TGTGCCAGCAGCTTGGCCGGGACAGAAGAGACCCAGTACTTC.

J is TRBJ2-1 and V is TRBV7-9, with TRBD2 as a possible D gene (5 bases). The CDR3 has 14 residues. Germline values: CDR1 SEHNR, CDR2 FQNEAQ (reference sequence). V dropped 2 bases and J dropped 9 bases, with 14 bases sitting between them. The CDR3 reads CASSLPRGPGEQFF. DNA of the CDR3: TGTGCCAGCAGCTTACCGCGCGGGCCCGGTGAGCAGTTCTTC.

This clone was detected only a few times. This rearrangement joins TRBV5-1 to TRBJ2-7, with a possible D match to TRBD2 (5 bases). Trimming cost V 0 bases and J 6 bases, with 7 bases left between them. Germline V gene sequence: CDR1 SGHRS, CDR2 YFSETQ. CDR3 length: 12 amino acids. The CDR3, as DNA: TGCGCCAGCAGCTTGGAAGGGAGCGAGCAGTACTTC. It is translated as CASSLEGSEQYF.

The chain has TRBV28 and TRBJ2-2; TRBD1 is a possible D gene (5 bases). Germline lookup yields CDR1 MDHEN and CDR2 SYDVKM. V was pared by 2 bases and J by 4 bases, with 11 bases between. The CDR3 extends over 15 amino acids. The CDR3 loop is CASSLRQGFTGELFF. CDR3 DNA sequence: TGTGCCAGCAGTTTACGGCAGGGCTTCACCGGGGAGCTGTTTTTT.

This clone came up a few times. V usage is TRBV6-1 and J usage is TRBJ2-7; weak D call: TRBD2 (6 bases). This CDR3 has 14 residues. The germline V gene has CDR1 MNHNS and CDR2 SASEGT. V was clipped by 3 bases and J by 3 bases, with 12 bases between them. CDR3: CASSDSGSRYEQYF. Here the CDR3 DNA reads TGTGCCAGCAGTGACAGCGGGTCCCGCTACGAGCAGTACTTC.

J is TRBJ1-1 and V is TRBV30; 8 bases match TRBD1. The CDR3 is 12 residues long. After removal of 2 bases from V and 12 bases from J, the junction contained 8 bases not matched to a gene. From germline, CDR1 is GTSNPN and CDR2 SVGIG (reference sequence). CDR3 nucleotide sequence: TGTGCCTGGAGTTTAACTACAGGGGGACCTTTCTTT. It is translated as CAWSLTTGGPFF.

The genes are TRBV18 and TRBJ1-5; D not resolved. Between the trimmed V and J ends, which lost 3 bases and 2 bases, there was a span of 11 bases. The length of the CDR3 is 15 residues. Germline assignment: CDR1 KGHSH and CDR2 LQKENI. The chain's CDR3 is CASSPRRAGNQPQHF. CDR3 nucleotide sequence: TGTGCCAGCTCACCTCGGCGGGCGGGCAATCAGCCCCAGCATTTT. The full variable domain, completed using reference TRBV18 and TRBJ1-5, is NAGVMQNPRHLVRRRGQEARLRCSPMKGHSHVYWYRQLPEEGLKFMVYLQKENIIDESGMPKERFSAEFPKEGPSILRIQQVVRGDSAAYFCASSPRRAGNQPQHFGDGTRLSIL.

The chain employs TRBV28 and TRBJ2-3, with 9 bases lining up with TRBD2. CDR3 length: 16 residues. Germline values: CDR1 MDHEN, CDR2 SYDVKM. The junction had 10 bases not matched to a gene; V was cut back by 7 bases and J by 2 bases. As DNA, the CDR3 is TGTGCCAGCACCCGCCTAGCGGGAAGATTCACAGATACGCAGTATTTT. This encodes CASTRLAGRFTDTQYF.

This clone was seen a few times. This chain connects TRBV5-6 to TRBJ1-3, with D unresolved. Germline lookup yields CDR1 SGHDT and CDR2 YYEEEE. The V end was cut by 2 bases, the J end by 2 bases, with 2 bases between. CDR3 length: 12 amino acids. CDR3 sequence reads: CASSFTGNTIYF. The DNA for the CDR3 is TGTGCCAGCAGCTTCACTGGAAACACCATATATTTT.

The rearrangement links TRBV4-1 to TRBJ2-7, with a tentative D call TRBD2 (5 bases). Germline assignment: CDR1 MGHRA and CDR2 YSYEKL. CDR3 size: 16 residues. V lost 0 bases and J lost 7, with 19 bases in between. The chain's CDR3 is CASSQEVASTTGEQYF. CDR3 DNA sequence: TGCGCCAGCAGCCAAGAAGTGGCTAGCACCACGGGTGAGCAGTACTTC.

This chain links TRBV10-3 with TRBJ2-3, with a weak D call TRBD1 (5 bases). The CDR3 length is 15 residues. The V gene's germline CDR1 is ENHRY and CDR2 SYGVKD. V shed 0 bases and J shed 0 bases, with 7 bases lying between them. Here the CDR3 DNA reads TGTGCCATCAGTGAGTCGGGGCCGAGCACAGATACGCAGTATTTT. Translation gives CAISESGPSTDTQYF.